This T cell receptor beta chain was recorded in a study of PD-1 blockade in classical Hodgkin lymphoma. Sample time point: newly diagnosed, previously untreated cHL patient sample. Magnetic negative selection purified CD4+ T cells from thawed PBMCs. It was PBMCs in newly diagnosed, untreated classical Hodgkin lymphoma that served as comparison. Measured with immunoSEQ multiplex PCR; TCRdb has only the in-frame clones, and not every one. The sample includes fewer than 40,000 clones, roughly 89% seen only once; the top ten take 0.2% to 0.25%. From germline, CDR1 is KGHSH and CDR2 LQKENI. V was trimmed by 3 bases and J by 2 bases, leaving 12 bases between them. The CDR3 loop spans 15 amino acids.

This chain links TRBV18 with TRBJ2-3; D ambiguous. The sequence was obtained from a human donor with classical Hodgkin lymphoma. Sequenced: CD4+ T cells from blood. CDR3 coding DNA: TGTGCCAGCTCACCGGGATGGGCAGCCACAGATACGCAGTATTTT. It translates to CASSPGWAATDTQYF.